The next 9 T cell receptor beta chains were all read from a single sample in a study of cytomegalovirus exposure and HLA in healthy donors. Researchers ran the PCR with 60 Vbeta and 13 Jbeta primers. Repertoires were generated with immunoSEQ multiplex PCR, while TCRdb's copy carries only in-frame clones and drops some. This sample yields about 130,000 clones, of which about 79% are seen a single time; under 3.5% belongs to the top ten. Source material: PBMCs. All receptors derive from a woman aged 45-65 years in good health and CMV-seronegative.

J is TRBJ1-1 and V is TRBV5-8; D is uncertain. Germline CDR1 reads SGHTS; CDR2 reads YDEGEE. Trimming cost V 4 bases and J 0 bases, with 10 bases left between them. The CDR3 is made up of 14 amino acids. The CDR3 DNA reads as TGTGCCAGCAGCCTGACACACCTGAACACTGAAGCTTTCTTT. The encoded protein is CASSLTHLNTEAFF.

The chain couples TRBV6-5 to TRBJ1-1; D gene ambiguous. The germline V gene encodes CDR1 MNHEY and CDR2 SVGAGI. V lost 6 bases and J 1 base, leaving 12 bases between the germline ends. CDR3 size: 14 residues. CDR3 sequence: CASRSPSGNTEAFF. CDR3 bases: TGTGCCAGCAGATCCCCTTCAGGGAACACTGAAGCTTTCTTT.

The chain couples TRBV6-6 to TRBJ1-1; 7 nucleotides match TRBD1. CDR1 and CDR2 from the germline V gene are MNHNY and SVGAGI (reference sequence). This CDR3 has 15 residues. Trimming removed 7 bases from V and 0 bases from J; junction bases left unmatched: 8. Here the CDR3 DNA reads TGTGCCAGCACCGACAGGGCAGGGGTGAACACTGAAGCTTTCTTT. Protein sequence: CASTDRAGVNTEAFF.

In DNA form, the CDR3 reads TGCGCCAGCAGCTTCGGAGCGGGTTTATACAATGAGCAGTTCTTC. It is translated as CASSFGAGLYNEQFF. The gene calls are TRBV5-1 and TRBJ2-1, with D possibly matching TRBD2 (6 bases). The CDR3 length is 15 residues. Trimming stripped 2 bases from V and 4 bases from J, with 13 bases between. Germline V gene lookup returns CDR1 SGHRS and CDR2 YFSETQ.

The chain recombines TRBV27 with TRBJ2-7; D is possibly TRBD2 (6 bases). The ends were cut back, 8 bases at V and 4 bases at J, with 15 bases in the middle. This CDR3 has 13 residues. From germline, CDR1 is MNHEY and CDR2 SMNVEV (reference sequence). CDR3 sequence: CASRGDFPYEQYF. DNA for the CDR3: TGTGCCAGCCGCGGGGACTTTCCTTACGAGCAGTACTTC.

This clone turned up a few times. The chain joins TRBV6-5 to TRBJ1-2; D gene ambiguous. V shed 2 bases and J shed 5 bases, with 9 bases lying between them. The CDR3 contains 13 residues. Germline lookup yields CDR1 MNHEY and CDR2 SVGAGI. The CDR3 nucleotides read TGTGCCAGCAGTTACGGGCAGCAGTATGGCTACACCTTC. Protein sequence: CASSYGQQYGYTF.

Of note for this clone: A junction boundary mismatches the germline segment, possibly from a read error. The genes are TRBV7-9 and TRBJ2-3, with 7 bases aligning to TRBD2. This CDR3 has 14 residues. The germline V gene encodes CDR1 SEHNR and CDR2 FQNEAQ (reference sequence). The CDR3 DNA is TGTTCCAGCAGCAGGCTAGCGGGCACAGATACGCAGTATTTT. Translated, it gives CSSSRLAGTDTQYF.

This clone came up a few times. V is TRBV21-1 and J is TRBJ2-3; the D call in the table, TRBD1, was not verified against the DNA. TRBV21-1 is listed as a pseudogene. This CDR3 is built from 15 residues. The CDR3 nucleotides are TGTGCCAGCAGCACGGGACAGGGGTGTGAGGATACGCAGTATTTT. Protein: CASSTGQGCEDTQYF.

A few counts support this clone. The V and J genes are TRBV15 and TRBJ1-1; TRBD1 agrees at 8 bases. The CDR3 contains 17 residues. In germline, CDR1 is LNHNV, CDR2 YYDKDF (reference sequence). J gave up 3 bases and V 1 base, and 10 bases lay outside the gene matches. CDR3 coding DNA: TGTGCCACCAGCAGAGCTGGGACAGGTGAACGAGACACTGAAGCTTTCTTT. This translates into CATSRAGTGERDTEAFF.